This T cell receptor beta chain appears in the sequencing data of a study of T cell repertoires in cytomegalovirus infection. The CDR3 runs 14 residues. CDR1 is SGHTA and CDR2 is FQGNSA in the germline V gene. V gave up 5 bases and J gave up 0 bases, with 8 bases separating them. TCRdb reprocessed the reads via MiXCR and lists one record per CDR3 protein. This table holds 55,000 to 85,000 distinct CDR3 sequences, about 4% found once. This clonotype was seen repeatedly, ten times or more. Its antigen is not known. Findings and caveats of the study: In two of eight donors, the top clonotype was HLA-C-restricted CMV-specific.

The chain employs TRBV7-2 and TRBJ2-1; D ambiguous. The receptor was derived from a human donor in good health (CMV status not recorded). Some clones in this sample may be carry-over from other donors' samples. The sample taken for sequencing was PBMCs. The CDR3 DNA reads as TGTGCCAGCAGCGACTGGGTCTCCTACAATGAGCAGTTCTTC. Its protein product is CASSDWVSYNEQFF.